This entry concerns a single T cell receptor (beta chain). How the authors handled the data: How many nucleated cells were present was estimated from reference gene primer amplification. Repertoires were generated with immunoSEQ multiplex PCR, while TCRdb's copy carries only in-frame clones and drops some. D and trimming come from the DNA, and the V and J calls and clone size come from that table. This sample carries 150,000 to 200,000 clones, around 80% of them seen once, and the ten largest clones take roughly 14%. This entry belongs to a study of blood T cell repertoires in COVID-19. Study summary: Sources were T cells, B-cell-depleted T cells, or PBMCs; the material itself was cDNA or gDNA.

This CDR3 is built from 13 residues. V shed 5 bases and J shed 3 bases, with 8 bases lying between them. Germline V gives CDR1 SGHTA, CDR2 FQGNSA. The sequence was obtained from a man aged 45-65 years who had recovered from COVID-19. Sequenced input: peripheral blood. J is TRBJ2-1 and V is TRBV7-2; weak D call: TRBD1 (5 bases). CDR3 bases: TGTGCCAGCAGCAAGACAGTCTACAATGAGCAGTTCTTC. Translated, it gives CASSKTVYNEQFF.